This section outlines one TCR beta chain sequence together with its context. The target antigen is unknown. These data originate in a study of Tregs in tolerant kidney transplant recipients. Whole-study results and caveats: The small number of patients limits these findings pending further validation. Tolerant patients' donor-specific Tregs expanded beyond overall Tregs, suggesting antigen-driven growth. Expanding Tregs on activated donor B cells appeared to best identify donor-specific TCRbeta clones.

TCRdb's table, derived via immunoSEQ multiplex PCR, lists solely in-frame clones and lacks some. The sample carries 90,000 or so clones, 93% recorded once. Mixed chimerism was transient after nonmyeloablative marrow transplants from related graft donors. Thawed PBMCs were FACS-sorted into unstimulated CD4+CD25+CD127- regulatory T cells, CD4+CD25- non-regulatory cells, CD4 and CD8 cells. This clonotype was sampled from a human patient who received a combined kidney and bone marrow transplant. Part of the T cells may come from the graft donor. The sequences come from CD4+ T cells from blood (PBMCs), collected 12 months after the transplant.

CDR3 amino acids: CASSPPTTRPTEAFF. DNA of the CDR3: TGTGCCAGCTCACCACCCACTACTCGGCCCACTGAAGCTTTCTTT. The V call is TRBV18, the J call TRBJ1-1; D is ambiguous. This CDR3 is built from 15 residues. V lost 0 bases and J lost 4, with 12 bases in between. CDR1 is KGHSH, CDR2 LQKENI, per germline. Complete variable domain (other parts from reference TRBV18 and TRBJ1-1): NAGVMQNPRHLVRRRGQEARLRCSPMKGHSHVYWYRQLPEEGLKFMVYLQKENIIDESGMPKERFSAEFPKEGPSILRIQQVVRGDSAAYFCASSPPTTRPTEAFFGQGTRLTVV.